The 28 T cell receptor beta chains below were found in one sample sequenced in a study of OX40 agonist ivuxolimab in advanced cancers. The table came from immunoSEQ multiplex PCR; TCRdb's copy has only in-frame clones and leaves some out. This sample has around 84,000 clones, with roughly 90% found just once. Sequenced material: CD4+ or CD8+ T cells sorted from blood, taken in a trial of the OX40 agonist ivuxolimab. The receptors derive from an adult with an advanced solid tumor such as melanoma, head and neck, liver or kidney cancer.

The chain carries TRBV7-2 and TRBJ2-5, with 12 bases identical to TRBD2. With 5 bases clipped from V and 5 bases from J, the junction kept 3 bases outside the gene matches. The CDR3 runs 14 residues. Germline V gives CDR1 SGHTA, CDR2 FQGNSA. The CDR3 DNA reads as TGTGCCAGCAGCCTAGGACTAGCGGGGGAGACCCAGTACTTC. Its protein product is CASSLGLAGETQYF.

The chain combines TRBV20-1 with TRBJ2-7; D not certain. V shed 6 bases and J shed 3 bases, with 9 bases lying between them. Germline CDR1 DFQATT, CDR2 SNEGSKA (reference sequence). There are 11 residues in the CDR3. The CDR3 bases are TGCAGTGCCCCCGACGTCTACGAGCAGTACTTC. Amino acids: CSAPDVYEQYF.

The genes are TRBV11-2 and TRBJ2-1, with D perhaps matching TRBD2 (6 bases). The CDR3 spans 15 residues. V was cut by 6 bases and J by 4 bases, with 16 bases left in between. Germline V gene lookup returns CDR1 SGHAT and CDR2 FQNNGV. Written as DNA, the CDR3 is TGTGCCAGCAGGGCCCCCCCTAGCGAGTACAATGAGCAGTTCTTC. It encodes CASRAPPSEYNEQFF.

V gene TRBV7-3 combines with J gene TRBJ2-1; maybe TRBD2 (7 bases). Trimming removed 2 bases from V and 2 bases from J, with 19 bases in between. The CDR3 is made up of 18 amino acids. Germline V gene data show CDR1 as SGHTA and CDR2 as FQGTGA. The CDR3 here is CASSLLAVGGAPYNEQFF. Written as DNA, the CDR3 is TGTGCCAGCAGCTTACTTGCGGTAGGGGGGGCCCCCTACAATGAGCAGTTCTTC.

V gene TRBV28 combines with J gene TRBJ1-2; D remains unclear. CDR1 is MDHEN and CDR2 is SYDVKM in the germline V gene. V was trimmed by 2 bases and J by 4 bases, leaving 8 bases between them. The CDR3 covers 13 residues. The DNA for the CDR3 is TGTGCCAGCAGTTTAACCGGGTCCTATGGCTACACCTTC. This translates into CASSLTGSYGYTF.

The chain employs TRBV7-2 and TRBJ1-5, with D tentatively TRBD1 (5 bases). Trimming removed 0 bases at V and 4 bases at J, with 10 bases between. The CDR3 length is 15 residues. CDR1 is SGHTA and CDR2 is FQGNSA in the germline V gene. CDR3: CASSLAGVENQPQHF. In DNA form, the CDR3 reads TGTGCCAGCAGCTTAGCGGGGGTCGAAAATCAGCCCCAGCATTTT.

The V gene is TRBV6-5, the J gene TRBJ2-7; TRBD1 agrees at 8 bases. CDR3 size: 15 residues. J gave up 0 bases and V 10 bases, and 11 bases lay outside the gene matches. Germline CDR1 is MNHEY and CDR2 is SVGAGI. CDR3: CATHPQGAASYEQYF. In nucleotides, the CDR3 is TGTGCCACCCACCCGCAGGGGGCGGCCTCCTACGAGCAGTACTTC.

V and J are TRBV30 and TRBJ1-1; tentative D call: TRBD1 (5 bases). V dropped 5 bases and J dropped 2 bases, with 12 bases sitting between them. The germline V gene has CDR1 GTSNPN and CDR2 SVGIG (reference sequence). This CDR3 region has 13 residues. CDR3 sequence: CAWSQTVNTEAFF. The CDR3 bases are TGTGCCTGGTCACAGACAGTTAACACTGAAGCTTTCTTT. The full variable domain, completed using reference TRBV30 and TRBJ1-1, is SQTIHQWPATLVQPVGSPLSLECTVEGTSNPNLYWYRQAAGRGLQLLFYSVGIGQISSEVPQNLSASRPQDRQFILSSKKLLLSDSGFYLCAWSQTVNTEAFFGQGTRLTVV.

The V call is TRBV5-8, the J call TRBJ1-5; the D gene is possibly TRBD1 (6 bases). Germline-derived CDR1 and CDR2 are SGHTS and YDEGEE. With 7 bases removed from V and 3 bases from J, the gap between germline ends came to 17 bases. This CDR3 is 15 amino acids long. The CDR3 DNA reads as TGTGCCAGCCTATCCGGAGACAGGTCCAATCAGCCCCAGCATTTT. Encoded protein: CASLSGDRSNQPQHF.

The chain couples TRBV28 to TRBJ1-2; D is perhaps TRBD1 (5 bases). Trimming shortened V by 4 bases and J by 5 bases, and 26 bases separated the two germline ends. The CDR3 has 18 amino acids. The germline V gene encodes CDR1 MDHEN and CDR2 SYDVKM. In nucleotides, the CDR3 is TGTGCCAGCAGTTCAATCTTACCGGGACTCTGGAGGGGTTATGGCTACACCTTC. This translates into CASSSILPGLWRGYGYTF.

This clone was observed once. The gene calls are TRBV27 and TRBJ2-4; D is possibly TRBD1 or TRBD2 (5 bases each). V lost 6 bases, J lost 0 bases, and 21 bases lay in between. In germline, CDR1 is MNHEY, CDR2 SMNVEV (reference sequence). The CDR3 contains 18 residues. The CDR3 region has the DNA TGTGCCAGCAGCCCCGGGGCTACCTTAAGGGTAGCCAAAAACATTCAGTACTTC. Encoded protein: CASSPGATLRVAKNIQYF.

The chain uses TRBV7-7 and TRBJ2-5, with D uncertain. The CDR3 sequence is 14 residues long. V was shortened by 1 base and J by 7 bases, with 13 bases between the two germline ends. Germline V gives CDR1 SSHAT, CDR2 FNYEAQ (reference sequence). The CDR3 nucleotides are TGTGCCAGCAGCTTAGACAGCTCCCCCGGGACCCAGTACTTC. This codes for CASSLDSSPGTQYF.

The chain carries TRBV30 and TRBJ2-1, with TRBD2 matching over 8 bases. The CDR3 runs 16 residues. Germline V lookup: CDR1 GTSNPN, CDR2 SVGIG (reference sequence). J was trimmed by 10 bases and V by 4 bases; bases with no gene match: 18. CDR3 sequence: CAWTTPYGISGTEQFF. In DNA, the CDR3 is TGTGCCTGGACAACCCCATATGGAATTAGCGGGACCGAGCAGTTCTTC.

This rearrangement joins TRBV5-1 to TRBJ2-7; D unclear. The CDR3 has 15 amino acids. CDR1 is SGHRS and CDR2 is YFSETQ in the germline V gene. The ends were cut back, 1 base at V and 5 bases at J, with 16 bases in the middle. The CDR3 DNA reads as TGCGCCAGCAGCTTGAGATCCATGAGCCCCGACGAGCAGTACTTC. Translated: CASSLRSMSPDEQYF.

The V gene is TRBV19, the J gene TRBJ2-5, with 11 bases aligning to TRBD2. This CDR3 spans 15 amino acids. Looked up from germline, CDR1 is LNHDA and CDR2 is SQIVND (reference sequence). Trimming at V came to 7 bases and at J to 3 bases, leaving 7 bases not matched to a gene. For the CDR3, the DNA is TGTGCCAGTAATAACCCGGGACTAGCGGAAGAGACCCAGTACTTC. It codes for CASNNPGLAEETQYF.

The chain combines TRBV5-1 with TRBJ2-1; 11 bases line up with TRBD2. CDR3 length: 19 amino acids. V was clipped by 3 bases and J by 0 bases; unmatched bases: 11. Germline CDR1 SGHRS, CDR2 YFSETQ. The CDR3 coding sequence is TGCGCCAGCAGCTCGTCCGGGACTAGCGGCGGGTACTCCTACAATGAGCAGTTCTTC. Its translation: CASSSSGTSGGYSYNEQFF.

The chain links TRBV6-1 to TRBJ2-7; D is unresolved. Germline V gene data show CDR1 as MNHNS and CDR2 as SASEGT. V lost 5 bases and J 0 bases, leaving 8 bases between the germline ends. This CDR3 contains 13 residues. The CDR3 nucleotides read TGTGCCAGCAGTTGGGGTTTCTCCTACGAGCAGTACTTC. Translated: CASSWGFSYEQYF.

The CDR3 is CAISGGAQGFYGYTF. The CDR3 nucleotides read TGTGCCATCAGTGGCGGGGCTCAGGGTTTCTATGGCTACACCTTC. This chain links TRBV10-3 with TRBJ1-2; a possible D gene is TRBD1 (5 bases). Germline lookup yields CDR1 ENHRY and CDR2 SYGVKD. The CDR3 is 15 amino acids. V was shortened by 4 bases and J by 4 bases, with 16 bases between the two germline ends.

The gene calls are TRBV5-1 and TRBJ2-3, with D unclear. Trimming took off 0 bases at V and 4 bases at J, with 3 bases between the two ends. The CDR3 sequence is 12 residues long. Germline CDR1 and CDR2: SGHRS and YFSETQ. The CDR3: CASSLASDTQYF. Written as DNA, the CDR3 is TGCGCCAGCAGCTTGGCTTCAGATACGCAGTATTTT. The whole variable domain, remainder taken from reference TRBV5-1 and TRBJ2-3, is KAGVTQTPRYLIKTRGQQVTLSCSPISGHRSVSWYQQTPGQGLQFLFEYFSETQRNKGNFPGRFSGRQFSNSRSEMNVSTLELGDSALYLCASSLASDTQYFGPGTRLTVL.

The chain joins TRBV5-1 to TRBJ1-6; no reliable D call. Per the germline V gene, CDR1 is SGHRS and CDR2 is YFSETQ. V shed 0 bases and J shed 8 bases, with 9 bases lying between them. The CDR3 runs to 14 residues. This CDR3 is CASSLAGSDSPLHF. The CDR3 nucleotides read TGCGCCAGCAGCTTGGCCGGGAGTGATTCACCCCTCCACTTT.

The V gene is TRBV9, the J gene TRBJ2-1, with 8 bases fitting TRBD1. After removal of 3 bases from V and 8 bases from J, the junction contained 10 bases not matched to a gene. The CDR3 covers 15 residues. The V gene's germline CDR1 is SGDLS and CDR2 YYNGEE. CDR3: CASSASGQVRYEQFF. CDR3 nucleotides: TGTGCCAGCAGCGCCTCGGGACAGGTTCGGTATGAGCAGTTCTTC.

The V call is TRBV21-1, the J call TRBJ1-5. TRBV21-1 is deemed a pseudogene. The CDR3 totals 18 residues. CDR3 nucleotide sequence: TGTGCCAGCAGCAAAGTGGCGGGGGCCCAACGAAACAATCAGCCCCAGCATTTT. Protein product: CASSKVAGAQRNNQPQHF.

J is TRBJ2-6 and V is TRBV5-1, with TRBD1 identical over 7 bases. Germline V gene sequence: CDR1 SGHRS, CDR2 YFSETQ. Germline trimming cut 0 bases from V and 0 bases from J; bases unmatched to any gene: 0. The CDR3 spans 16 residues. For the CDR3, the DNA is TGCGCCAGCAGCTTGGAGGGGGCCTCTGGGGCCAACGTCCTGACTTTC. Residues: CASSLEGASGANVLTF.

The chain couples TRBV2 to TRBJ1-2, with D possibly matching TRBD1 (5 bases). CDR3 size: 15 residues. The germline gives CDR1 SNHLY, CDR2 FYNNEI. V was clipped by 2 bases and J by 6 bases, with 16 bases between them. The CDR3 region is CASSELGGVRDGYTF. The CDR3 DNA reads TGTGCCAGCAGTGAACTCGGAGGGGTGCGAGATGGCTACACCTTC.

This chain links TRBV20-1 with TRBJ1-1; D uncertain. Trimming stripped 8 bases from V and 1 base from J, with 8 bases between. The CDR3 length is 11 residues. Germline CDR1 reads DFQATT; CDR2 reads SNEGSKA (reference sequence). CDR3 in amino acids: CSSARNTEAFF. As DNA, the CDR3 is TGCAGTAGTGCACGGAACACTGAAGCTTTCTTT.

V is TRBV27 and J is TRBJ2-3; TRBD2 matches 10 bases. The germline V gene encodes CDR1 MNHEY and CDR2 SMNVEV (reference sequence). The J segment lost 5 bases and the V segment lost 4 bases, leaving 3 bases of the junction unmatched. This CDR3 is built from 14 residues. The CDR3 DNA sequence: TGTGCCAGCAGTTATGGGACTAGCGTAGATACGCAGTATTTT. Translating gives CASSYGTSVDTQYF.

This clone was observed a single time. The chain combines TRBV5-1 with TRBJ2-2, with 8 bases identical to TRBD2. V shed 2 bases and J 1 base; nucleotides not matched to a gene: 1. CDR1 is SGHRS, CDR2 YFSETQ, per germline. The CDR3 length is 15 residues. In DNA form, the CDR3 reads TGCGCCAGCAGCTTCGGGACTAGGAACACCGGGGAGCTGTTTTTT. Translation gives CASSFGTRNTGELFF.

V gene TRBV30 combines with J gene TRBJ2-5; D is possibly TRBD1 or TRBD2 (5 bases each). Per germline, CDR1 GTSNPN and CDR2 SVGIG (reference sequence). Trimming took 2 bases from V and 1 from J, leaving 17 bases between them. The CDR3 is 16 residues long. The DNA of the CDR3 is TGTGCCTGGAGTCAAGATGAGGCGAGGGGCCAAGAGACCCAGTACTTC. Translation gives CAWSQDEARGQETQYF.